Included here is one T cell receptor (beta chain) sequence, with context. Antigen specificity is unknown. This may come from a read error, since a much larger clone is one base off. This record comes from a study of T-cell memory formation after mild COVID-19. Study-level background: TCR clustering was largely donor specific. Findings and caveats of the study: Confirmation of SARS-CoV-2 specificity was lacking for second-wave clones peaking day 37. Later expanders leaned CD4+, whereas clones that contracted between day 15 and 85 were balanced CD4/CD8.

One entry per CDR3 protein, called by TCRdb with MiXCR from the 5' RACE reads. Counted here are about 360,000 distinct CDR3 sequences, approximately 15% occurring once; the ten biggest clones make up around a fifth. This CDR3 is 15 amino acids long. Germline lookup yields CDR1 MDHEN and CDR2 SYDVKM. Sequencing was done on a sample of PBMCs or a T cell subset sorted from them (not recorded which). V is TRBV28 and J is TRBJ2-7, with D possibly being TRBD1 (5 bases). This sequence originates from a man aged 18 to 29 who had mild COVID-19 (a few samples of this study predate the infection). Cell type and time point are not known. CDR3 amino acids: CDSSFFRQGGHEQYV. The CDR3 region has the DNA TGTGACAGCAGTTTCTTCCGGCAGGGTGGACACGAGCAGTACGTC.